This T cell receptor beta chain emerged from a study of blood T cell repertoires in COVID-19. Germline values: CDR1 MDHEN, CDR2 SYDVKM. The CDR3 totals 15 residues. V lost 2 bases to trimming and J lost 6 bases; unmatched junction nucleotides: 4. Sequenced by immunoSEQ multiplex PCR; TCRdb stores in-frame clones only, minus some. This table holds 300,000 to 350,000 clones, roughly 87% found once. The sample taken for sequencing was peripheral blood. This sequence was found in a man younger than 45 with COVID-19, enrolled during active disease. The gene calls are TRBV28 and TRBJ2-1; 10 positions match TRBD2. Written as DNA, the CDR3 is TGTGCCAGCAGTTTAATAGCGGGGGGATTCAATGAGCAGTTCTTC. This encodes CASSLIAGGFNEQFF.